These 26 T cell receptor beta chains came from one sample sequenced in a study of identical twins. TCRdb itself ran the 5' RACE reads through MiXCR, one entry per CDR3 protein. The sample lists over 200,000 distinct CDR3 sequences; over 8% were seen once. The sample consisted of memory (CD45RO+) T cells sorted from blood. These TCRs come from a woman between 18 and 30 years old in good health.

This clonotype was seen many times. The rearrangement uses TRBV25-1 and TRBJ2-7; 8 nucleotides match TRBD2. This CDR3 is built from 15 residues. CDR1 and CDR2 from the germline V gene are MGHDK and SYGVNS. V lost 4 bases to trimming and J lost 1 base; unmatched junction nucleotides: 6. The CDR3 DNA sequence: TGTGCCAGCAGTGCTACTAGCGGATTATCCTACGAGCAGTACTTC. This gives the protein CASSATSGLSYEQYF.

This clonotype was counted a few times. The chain uses TRBV2 and TRBJ1-4; tentatively, D is TRBD1 (5 bases). Trimming took off 6 bases at V and 8 bases at J, with 13 bases between the two ends. This CDR3 has 13 residues. The germline V gene has CDR1 SNHLY and CDR2 FYNNEI. CDR3: CASSQGQSEKLFF. The CDR3 DNA sequence: TGTGCCAGCAGCCAGGGCCAGAGCGAAAAACTGTTTTTT.

The chain has TRBV11-2 and TRBJ2-3; the D call may be TRBD1 or TRBD2 (6 bases each). The V gene lost 3 bases and the J gene lost 0 bases, with 16 bases spanning the gap. Germline V gene lookup returns CDR1 SGHAT and CDR2 FQNNGV. This CDR3 is built from 17 residues. CDR3 loop: CASSLGHSGLSTDTQYF. The CDR3, as DNA: TGTGCCAGCAGCTTGGGACATAGCGGACTAAGCACAGATACGCAGTATTTT.

V and J are TRBV6-5 and TRBJ2-3; tentatively, D is TRBD2 (5 bases). This CDR3 contains 13 residues. Trimming shortened V by 4 bases and J by 5 bases, and 10 bases separated the two germline ends. Germline lookup yields CDR1 MNHEY and CDR2 SVGAGI. As DNA, the CDR3 is TGTGCCAGCAGTTCGACTACTCGAGATACGCAGTATTTT. Translation gives CASSSTTRDTQYF.

The CDR3 coding sequence is TGTGCAAGTCGCCCACCCGGACAGGGATTATCCTACGAGCAGTACTTC. This sequence encodes CASRPPGQGLSYEQYF. The chain carries TRBV12-2 and TRBJ2-7; the DNA was not used to check the table's D call, TRBD1. TRBV12-2 is labeled a pseudogene. The CDR3 is 16 residues long.

This clonotype has just a few counts. The chain has TRBV9 and TRBJ1-6; 7 bases are a match to TRBD1. CDR3 length equals 15 residues. Germline CDR1 SGDLS, CDR2 YYNGEE. The J segment lost 9 bases and the V segment lost 3 bases, leaving 9 bases of the junction unmatched. The CDR3 nucleotides read TGTGCCAGCAGCGACAAAAACAGGGGCCGTTCACCCCTCCACTTT. Translation: CASSDKNRGRSPLHF. Filled out from reference TRBV9 and TRBJ1-6, the complete variable domain reads DSGVTQTPKHLITATGQRVTLRCSPRSGDLSVYWYQQSLDQGLQFLIQYYNGEERAKGNILERFSAQQFPDLHSELNLSSLELGDSALYFCASSDKNRGRSPLHFGNGTRLTVT.

V is TRBV20-1 and J is TRBJ2-3; 8 bases fit TRBD2. Losses at the gene ends were 5 bases for V and 6 bases for J; bases not matched to a gene: 10. Looked up from germline, CDR1 is DFQATT and CDR2 is SNEGSKA (reference sequence). The CDR3 length is 14 residues. CDR3 nucleotides: TGCAGTGCTCCCTCAGGACTAGCTGTGGATACGCAGTATTTT. This sequence encodes CSAPSGLAVDTQYF.

The J gene is TRBJ1-5, the V gene TRBV20-1; perhaps TRBD1 as D (5 bases). CDR3 length equals 15 residues. V shed 6 bases and J shed 1 base, with 16 bases lying between them. CDR1 is DFQATT, CDR2 SNEGSKA, per germline (reference sequence). CDR3 protein: CSALAGRGSNQPQHF. CDR3 bases: TGCAGTGCGTTGGCGGGGCGAGGAAGCAATCAGCCCCAGCATTTT.

At least ten counts were recorded for this clonotype. The chain is built from TRBV2 and TRBJ2-1; no clear D. V was trimmed by 2 bases and J by 3 bases, leaving 20 bases between them. CDR1 and CDR2 from the germline V gene are SNHLY and FYNNEI. This CDR3 spans 18 amino acids. As DNA, the CDR3 is TGTGCCAGCAGTGAACACCTACTTACCAGGACCGACTACAATGAGCAGTTCTTC. It yields the protein CASSEHLLTRTDYNEQFF.

This clonotype was observed a few times. V is TRBV2 and J is TRBJ2-5; D is uncertain. This CDR3 comprises 12 residues. CDR1 and CDR2 (germline): SNHLY, FYNNEI. Trimming left V 4 bases short and J 5 bases short, with 8 bases between. The CDR3 DNA is TGTGCCAGCAGTGTGGAGTGGGAGACCCAGTACTTC. Translating gives CASSVEWETQYF.

This clonotype has a handful of counts. V is TRBV2 and J is TRBJ1-4, with TRBD1 matching 7 bases. The trim removed 4 bases at V and 8 bases at J, leaving 1 base unmatched. Per the germline V gene, CDR1 is SNHLY and CDR2 is FYNNEI. The CDR3 extends over 12 amino acids. Here the CDR3 DNA reads TGTGCCAGCAGTGGGGACAGCGAAAAACTGTTTTTT. Protein: CASSGDSEKLFF.

This clonotype was seen a handful of times. J is TRBJ1-6 and V is TRBV11-2, with 8 bases lining up with TRBD1. The germline CDR1 and CDR2 sequences are SGHAT and FQNNGV. The CDR3 is made up of 16 amino acids. V was clipped by 5 bases and J by 4 bases; unmatched bases: 7. As DNA, the CDR3 is TGTGCCAGCAGCACCCGGGGACAGGCTTATAATTCACCCCTCCACTTT. Amino acid sequence: CASSTRGQAYNSPLHF.

This clonotype was recorded a few times. This chain uses TRBV6-1 with TRBJ2-7; D possibly matches TRBD1 or TRBD2 (5 bases each). The CDR3 loop spans 14 amino acids. CDR1 and CDR2 from the germline V gene are MNHNS and SASEGT. Trimming took 5 bases from V and 6 from J, leaving 17 bases between them. The CDR3 here is CASSRSGRDSEQYF. The CDR3 DNA is TGTGCCAGCAGTCGGTCGGGACGGGATAGCGAGCAGTACTTC.

This clonotype has just a few counts. The rearrangement joins TRBV25-1 to TRBJ1-6, with D perhaps matching TRBD1 (5 bases). The CDR3 consists of 17 residues. The V gene lost 2 bases and the J gene lost 9 bases, with 20 bases spanning the gap. The V gene's germline CDR1 is MGHDK and CDR2 SYGVNS. This CDR3 is CASSEVGRRIDLSPLHF. The DNA of the CDR3 is TGTGCCAGCAGTGAAGTGGGACGGCGCATCGACCTTTCACCCCTCCACTTT.

The rearrangement uses TRBV24-1 and TRBJ1-5; 9 positions agree with TRBD1. Germline CDR1 and CDR2: KGHDR and SFDVKD. The CDR3 loop spans 15 amino acids. V gave up 0 bases and J gave up 6 bases; unmatched junction bases: 2. For the CDR3, the DNA is TGTGCCACCAGTGATTTGCGACAGGGGGGTCAGCCCCAGCATTTT. Its translation: CATSDLRQGGQPQHF.

This clonotype was picked up a small number of times. The chain carries TRBV4-2 and TRBJ2-3; TRBD2 matches at 7 bases. V shed 3 bases and J 2 bases; nucleotides not matched to a gene: 8. Germline V gene lookup returns CDR1 LGHNA and CDR2 YNFKEQ. CDR3 length: 16 residues. The CDR3 sequence is CASSQETSVDTDTQYF. CDR3 bases: TGTGCCAGCAGCCAGGAAACTAGCGTTGACACAGATACGCAGTATTTT.

V usage is TRBV12-3 or TRBV12-4 and J usage is TRBJ1-1; D is unclear. The ends were cut back, 2 bases at V and 1 base at J, with 5 bases in the middle. The length of the CDR3 is 13 residues. The CDR3 is CASSLSSNTEAFF. The DNA for the CDR3 is TGTGCCAGCAGTTTATCATCGAACACTGAAGCTTTCTTT.

This clonotype was seen only a few times. The rearrangement uses TRBV20-1 and TRBJ1-1; D is uncertain. This CDR3 is 12 amino acids long. Germline CDR1 DFQATT, CDR2 SNEGSKA (reference sequence). V was shortened by 2 bases and J by 4 bases, with 8 bases between the two germline ends. The CDR3 region is CSARRTGTEAFF. Written as DNA, the CDR3 is TGCAGTGCTAGACGCACTGGCACTGAAGCTTTCTTT.

This clonotype was seen a few times. The chain carries TRBV29-1 and TRBJ2-7, with a weak D call TRBD2 (5 bases). The CDR3 sequence is 13 residues long. Germline CDR1 is SQVTM and CDR2 is ANQGSEA. Trimming stripped 6 bases from V and 5 bases from J, with 17 bases between. The DNA for the CDR3 is TGCAGCGTGGTAATAGGCGGGTCCCACGAGCAGTACTTC. It specifies CSVVIGGSHEQYF.

A remark on this clonotype: The germline gene is not matched at one end of the junction; a read error may be the cause. The chain links TRBV11-2 to TRBJ2-7, with 7 bases lining up with TRBD1. The CDR3 totals 13 residues. From germline, CDR1 is SGHAT and CDR2 FQNNGV. The CDR3 sequence: CASSSHRTGGGFF. CDR3 DNA sequence: TGTGCCAGCAGCTCACATCGGACAGGCGGCGGATTTTTC.

This chain uses TRBV12-3 or TRBV12-4 with TRBJ1-5; perhaps TRBD1 as D (5 bases). V was pared by 7 bases and J by 0 bases, with 10 bases between. The CDR3 totals 14 residues. CDR3 nucleotides: TGTGCCAGCACCAATGGGGGTAGCAATCAGCCCCAGCATTTT. It codes for CASTNGGSNQPQHF.

This clonotype was seen ten or more times. The CDR3 bases are TGCGCCAGCAGCTTTATTCCGGGTCCAAATGAGCAGTTCTTC. The encoded protein is CASSFIPGPNEQFF. The chain recombines TRBV5-1 with TRBJ2-1; D unclear. The CDR3 covers 14 residues. Germline V gene sequence: CDR1 SGHRS, CDR2 YFSETQ. V gave up 2 bases and J gave up 7 bases, with 13 bases separating them.

This clonotype has a count of ten or more. The rearrangement links TRBV24-1 to TRBJ2-2; 8 bases map to TRBD1. The V and J ends lost 5 bases and 3 bases, in that order; junction bases with no gene match: 4. CDR1 KGHDR and CDR2 SFDVKD come from the germline V gene. The CDR3 is 15 residues long. The CDR3 reads CATSGDRGDTGELFF. The CDR3 DNA sequence: TGTGCCACCAGTGGTGACAGGGGAGACACCGGGGAGCTGTTTTTT.

This clonotype showed up many times. The chain employs TRBV5-1 and TRBJ2-5, with D tentatively TRBD1 (6 bases). Trimming took 0 bases from V and 5 from J, leaving 11 bases between them. Germline V CDR1 and CDR2: SGHRS, YFSETQ. There are 14 residues in the CDR3. The chain's CDR3 is CASSLVIQGETQYF. The CDR3 DNA is TGCGCCAGCAGCTTGGTCATTCAGGGGGAGACCCAGTACTTC.

This clonotype was picked up a small number of times. The chain joins TRBV20-1 to TRBJ1-1; TRBD1 aligns across 8 bases. This CDR3 is built from 15 residues. Germline V gives CDR1 DFQATT, CDR2 SNEGSKA (reference sequence). J lost 5 bases, V lost 1 base, and 9 bases had no gene match. The CDR3 protein is CSARVFRGLGTEAFF. The DNA for the CDR3 is TGCAGTGCTAGAGTATTCAGGGGGCTCGGGACTGAAGCTTTCTTT.

This chain uses TRBV2 with TRBJ1-1; D ambiguous. Germline values: CDR1 SNHLY, CDR2 FYNNEI. The CDR3 has 14 amino acids. V lost 7 bases and J 1 base, leaving 13 bases between the germline ends. CDR3 DNA sequence: TGTGCCAGCATTGAGAGTCGTCAGAACACTGAAGCTTTCTTT. As protein: CASIESRQNTEAFF.